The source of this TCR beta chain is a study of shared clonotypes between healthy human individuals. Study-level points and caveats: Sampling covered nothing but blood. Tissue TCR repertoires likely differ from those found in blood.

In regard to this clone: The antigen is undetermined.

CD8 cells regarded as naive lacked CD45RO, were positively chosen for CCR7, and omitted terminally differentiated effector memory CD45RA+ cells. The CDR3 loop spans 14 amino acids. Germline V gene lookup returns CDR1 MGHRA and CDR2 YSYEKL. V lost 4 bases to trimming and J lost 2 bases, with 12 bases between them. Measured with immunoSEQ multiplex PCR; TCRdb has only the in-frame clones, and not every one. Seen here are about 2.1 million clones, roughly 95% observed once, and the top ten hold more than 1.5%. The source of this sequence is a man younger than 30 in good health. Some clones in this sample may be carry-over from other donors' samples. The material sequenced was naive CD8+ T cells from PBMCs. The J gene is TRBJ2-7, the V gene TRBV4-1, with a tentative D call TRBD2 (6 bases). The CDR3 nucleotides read TGCGCCAGCAGCCTGACGTCGGGGGCCTACGAGCAGTACTTC. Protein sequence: CASSLTSGAYEQYF.